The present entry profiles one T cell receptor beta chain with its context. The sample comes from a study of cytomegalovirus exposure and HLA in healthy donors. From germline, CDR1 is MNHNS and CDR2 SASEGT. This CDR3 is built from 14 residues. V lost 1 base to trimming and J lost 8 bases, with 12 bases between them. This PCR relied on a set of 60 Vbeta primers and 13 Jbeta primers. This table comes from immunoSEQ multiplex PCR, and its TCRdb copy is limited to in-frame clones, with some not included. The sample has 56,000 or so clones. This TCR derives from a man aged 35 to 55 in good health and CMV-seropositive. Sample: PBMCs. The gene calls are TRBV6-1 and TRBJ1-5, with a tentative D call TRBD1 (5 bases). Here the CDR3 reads CASSEEGLAKPQHF. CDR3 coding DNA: TGTGCCAGCAGTGAAGAGGGACTAGCAAAGCCCCAGCATTTT.